These T cell receptor beta chains were read from a single sample in a study of blood T cell repertoires in COVID-19. TCRdb keeps only in-frame clones here, not all; method: immunoSEQ multiplex PCR. The data show a few hundred thousand clones, 86% seen once. Sequencing used peripheral blood. These receptor sequences come from a man aged 80 or over with acute or convalescent COVID-19. Each CDR3 is given with its conserved first and last residue. A D gene is named only where the DNA matches it firmly. Only some rows state a clone size, as once, few, many or a class for expanded clones.

DNA | CDR3 | J | size | D | V
TGTGCCACCAGCAGAGCAAGAGCTGACTATGGCTACACCTTC | CATSRARADYGYTF | TRBJ1-2 | . | . | TRBV15
TGTGCCAGCAGCTCCTGGGACAGGGGCTCCTACGAGCAGTACTTC | CASSSWDRGSYEQYF | TRBJ2-7 | . | TRBD1 | TRBV7-2
TGTGCCAGCAGCCGGGGGAAGCGGGGGTCGCACCAGGGCACAGATACGCAGTATTTT | CASSRGKRGSHQGTDTQYF | TRBJ2-3 | . | TRBD2 | TRBV7-2
TGTGCCAGTAGTGATCGTGGACAGGGACTCTCTGGAAACACCATATATTTT | CASSDRGQGLSGNTIYF | TRBJ1-3 | . | TRBD1 | TRBV19
TGTGCCAGCAGTTATAGCCAACGGGGAGCTTATTCACCCCTCCACTTT | CASSYSQRGAYSPLHF | TRBJ1-6 | . | . | TRBV28
TGTGCCAGCAGCAAGACAGGGGAGGCTCAGCCCCAGCATTTT | CASSKTGEAQPQHF | TRBJ1-5 | . | TRBD1 | TRBV7-2
TGTGCCAGCGGGCGCTTGGGACAGGGGGTAGGTCAGCCCCAGCATTTT | CASGRLGQGVGQPQHF | TRBJ1-5 | . | TRBD1 | TRBV27
TGCAGCCCCGGTGATGGCTACACCTTC | CSPGDGYTF | TRBJ1-2 | . | . | TRBV20-1
TGCGCCAGCAGCCAAGGTCTAGCGGGGGGAGATACGCAGTATTTT | CASSQGLAGGDTQYF | TRBJ2-3 | . | TRBD2 | TRBV4-1
TGTGCCAGCAGTTCTGACAGGGGAGGTTTGTCTTCACCCCTCCACTTT | CASSSDRGGLSSPLHF | TRBJ1-6 | few | TRBD1 | TRBV6-2/TRBV6-3
TGCGCCAGCAGCCAAAGCAATTACGAGCAGTACTTC | CASSQSNYEQYF | TRBJ2-7 | . | . | TRBV4-1
TGTGCCAGCAGCTTTAGGCTAGGCCCAGATACGCAGTATTTT | CASSFRLGPDTQYF | TRBJ2-3 | . | . | TRBV5-5
TGCGCCAGCAGCTCCGGGACAGGGGGCACAGATACGCAGTATTTT | CASSSGTGGTDTQYF | TRBJ2-3 | . | TRBD1 | TRBV5-1
TGTGCCAGCAGTTTCAGGGGGAGAGAGACCCAGTACTTC | CASSFRGRETQYF | TRBJ2-5 | . | TRBD1 | TRBV27